These 31 T cell receptor beta chains were sequenced from one sample in a study of T cell repertoires in cytomegalovirus infection. What these receptors recognize is not known. One entry per CDR3 protein, called by TCRdb with MiXCR from the reads. The table records about half a million distinct CDR3 sequences, more than 40% of them present only once. Sequencing used cultured PBMCs, obtained from culture after CMV antigen stimulation. These receptors were taken from a human donor in good health (CMV status not recorded). Some clones in this sample may be carry-over from other donors' samples.

The chain is built from TRBV27 and TRBJ2-2; D call uncertain. V was trimmed by 6 bases and J by 7 bases, leaving 15 bases between them. The CDR3 sequence is 14 residues long. Germline CDR1 is MNHEY and CDR2 is SMNVEV (reference sequence). CDR3 residues: CASSPGFGGGELFF. The CDR3 coding sequence is TGTGCCAGCAGCCCCGGGTTTGGCGGCGGGGAGCTGTTTTTT.

The rearrangement joins TRBV7-2 to TRBJ2-1; 10 bases align to TRBD2. This CDR3 has 15 amino acids. In germline, CDR1 is SGHTA, CDR2 FQGNSA. Trimming at V came to 5 bases and at J to 9 bases, leaving 10 bases not matched to a gene. The CDR3 coding sequence is TGTGCCAGCAGCCAGTGGAGCGGGAGGGGAATTGAGCAGTTCTTC. As protein: CASSQWSGRGIEQFF.

The gene calls are TRBV27 and TRBJ1-2; D gene unclear. Germline-derived CDR1 and CDR2 are MNHEY and SMNVEV (reference sequence). The CDR3 length is 14 residues. Trimming removed 3 bases from V and 4 bases from J, with 12 bases in between. The CDR3 region is CASSFKGYGYGYTF. DNA for the CDR3: TGTGCCAGCAGTTTTAAAGGGTATGGCTATGGCTACACCTTC.

The chain carries TRBV7-6 and TRBJ1-5; possibly TRBD1 for D (6 bases). The CDR3 loop spans 15 amino acids. Germline lookup yields CDR1 SGHVS and CDR2 FNYEAQ. V shed 5 bases and J shed 4 bases, with 15 bases lying between them. CDR3 sequence: CASSQGPLRNQPQHF. CDR3 coding DNA: TGTGCCAGCAGCCAGGGGCCCCTGAGGAATCAGCCCCAGCATTTT.

J is TRBJ2-1 and V is TRBV20-1, with D possibly TRBD2 on 6 matching bases. This CDR3 is built from 17 residues. Trimming left V 5 bases short and J 2 bases short, with 22 bases between. The V gene's germline CDR1 is DFQATT and CDR2 SNEGSKA (reference sequence). CDR3 bases: TGCAGTGCTGGGAAGCGGGCCTCGTACAGTACCTACAATGAGCAGTTCTTC. Translation gives CSAGKRASYSTYNEQFF.

This clonotype was observed many times. The chain joins TRBV7-2 to TRBJ2-1; perhaps TRBD2 as D (5 bases). The V gene lost 0 bases and the J gene lost 7 bases, with 19 bases spanning the gap. This CDR3 has 17 amino acids. Germline lookup yields CDR1 SGHTA and CDR2 FQGNSA. As DNA, the CDR3 is TGTGCCAGCAGCTTAGCCCTTATTGGGCTAGCTGCTAATGAGCAGTTCTTC. Its protein is CASSLALIGLAANEQFF.

CDR3 DNA: TGCAGTGCTAGAGATGGGCGGGGGGGCCTGAGAGAGACCCAGTACTTC. This codes for CSARDGRGGLRETQYF. The chain uses TRBV20-1 and TRBJ2-5, with 9 bases matching TRBD2. There are 16 residues in the CDR3. Per germline, CDR1 DFQATT and CDR2 SNEGSKA (reference sequence). J was trimmed by 4 bases and V by 0 bases; bases with no gene match: 9.

The chain couples TRBV7-9 to TRBJ2-7, with 7 nucleotides matching TRBD1. V dropped 4 bases and J dropped 3; count of bases not matched to a gene: 12. From germline, CDR1 is SEHNR and CDR2 FQNEAQ (reference sequence). The CDR3 is 16 amino acids. In nucleotides, the CDR3 is TGTGCCAGCAGCTCGAAAACCGGGACAGACATCTACGAGCAGTACTTC. Its translation: CASSSKTGTDIYEQYF.

This clonotype was recorded once. The rearrangement links TRBV12-5 to TRBJ1-2; no reliable D call. CDR3 length equals 13 residues. V was trimmed by 7 bases and J by 2 bases, leaving 11 bases between them. CDR1 and CDR2 (germline): LGHNT, FRNRAP. The CDR3 DNA is TGTGCTAGTGTTAACCACGCAAACTATGGCTACACCTTC. It specifies CASVNHANYGYTF.

The chain uses TRBV20-1 and TRBJ2-1; a weak D match, TRBD2 (6 bases). The V gene lost 6 bases and the J gene lost 12 bases, with 15 bases spanning the gap. This CDR3 comprises 11 residues. CDR1 and CDR2 from the germline V gene are DFQATT and SNEGSKA (reference sequence). The CDR3 sequence is CSAERERVQFF. The CDR3 DNA reads as TGCAGTGCCGAACGGGAGCGCGTGCAGTTCTTC.

The chain links TRBV12-3 or TRBV12-4 to TRBJ1-5; 10 bases line up with TRBD1. The CDR3 is made up of 15 amino acids. J gave up 5 bases and V 6 bases, and 7 bases lay outside the gene matches. The DNA for the CDR3 is TGTGCCAGCAGCCTAGGGACAGGGGATGATCAGCCCCAGCATTTT. It yields the protein CASSLGTGDDQPQHF.

The rearrangement links TRBV6-5 to TRBJ1-2; 8 positions agree with TRBD1. Germline lookup yields CDR1 MNHEY and CDR2 SVGAGI. With V trimmed by 4 bases and J by 1 base, 5 bases remained unmatched. The CDR3 contains 15 residues. The CDR3 sequence: CASSSWDRHNYGYTF. CDR3 nucleotide sequence: TGTGCCAGCAGTTCATGGGACAGGCATAACTATGGCTACACCTTC.

Only a few counts were recorded for this clonotype. The chain links TRBV12-5 to TRBJ1-6; D gene ambiguous. Trimming stripped 4 bases from V and 10 bases from J, with 11 bases between. This CDR3 spans 13 amino acids. The germline V gene has CDR1 LGHNT and CDR2 FRNRAP. CDR3 sequence: CASGWRNGSPLHF. The CDR3 bases are TGTGCTAGTGGTTGGAGGAACGGGTCACCCCTCCACTTT.

The chain has TRBV10-3 and TRBJ2-1; D ambiguous. Trimming removed 3 bases from V and 4 bases from J, with 13 bases in between. Germline V lookup: CDR1 ENHRY, CDR2 SYGVKD. The CDR3 extends over 15 amino acids. CDR3 sequence reads: CAISDGLSIYNEQFF. As DNA, the CDR3 is TGTGCCATCAGTGACGGGTTGTCTATTTACAATGAGCAGTTCTTC.

V and J are TRBV10-2 and TRBJ1-1, with 7 bases aligning to TRBD1. Trimming removed 4 bases from V and 0 bases from J; junction bases left unmatched: 5. Germline V lookup: CDR1 WSHSY, CDR2 SAAADI. This CDR3 contains 15 residues. CDR3 amino acids: CASSGSRGLNTEAFF. For the CDR3, the DNA is TGCGCCAGCAGTGGTTCAAGGGGGCTGAACACTGAAGCTTTCTTT.

This clonotype has a single count. The DNA of the CDR3 is TGTGCCAGCAGTTACTCGCGGCAGCGGCAAGAGACCCAGTACTTC. Translated: CASSYSRQRQETQYF. The chain joins TRBV6-6 to TRBJ2-5, with D possibly TRBD2 on 5 matching bases. Germline V gene data show CDR1 as MNHNY and CDR2 as SVGAGI (reference sequence). Trimming left V 0 bases short and J 2 bases short, with 10 bases between. The CDR3 contains 15 residues.

This clonotype was observed a few times. The V and J genes are TRBV12-3 or TRBV12-4 and TRBJ2-7; D ambiguous. CDR3 length equals 11 residues. The V and J ends lost 5 bases and 7 bases respectively, with 9 bases between them. In DNA form, the CDR3 reads TGTGCCAGCAGTCCTTCTATAGAGCAGTACTTC. The encoded protein is CASSPSIEQYF.

The chain recombines TRBV7-2 with TRBJ1-5; D is unclear. V lost 3 bases and J 2 bases, leaving 11 bases between the germline ends. Germline CDR1 and CDR2: SGHTA and FQGNSA. The CDR3 length is 15 residues. DNA for the CDR3: TGTGCCAGCAGCTTTCAAGTATATGGCAATCAGCCCCAGCATTTT. The encoded protein is CASSFQVYGNQPQHF.

This chain links TRBV9 with TRBJ2-3; 9 positions agree with TRBD2. CDR3 length equals 20 residues. The V gene's germline CDR1 is SGDLS and CDR2 YYNGEE. J gave up 4 bases and V 4 bases, and 22 bases lay outside the gene matches. The CDR3 spells CASSSRIGLAGSPGPDTQYF. CDR3 in DNA: TGTGCCAGCAGCTCCCGGATCGGGCTAGCGGGGTCCCCTGGCCCAGATACGCAGTATTTT.

V usage is TRBV5-3 and J usage is TRBJ2-7; D gene uncertain. TRBV5-3 is classed as an ORF, of uncertain function. V was pared by 8 bases and J by 0 bases, with 15 bases between. This CDR3 contains 14 residues. CDR3 amino acids: CASSRQPDSYEQYF. The CDR3 DNA follows: TGTGCCAGCAGTCGTCAACCGGACTCCTACGAGCAGTACTTC.

The genes are TRBV7-2 and TRBJ2-3; 10 bases fit TRBD2. V shed 5 bases and J 4 bases; nucleotides not matched to a gene: 9. Germline V gene sequence: CDR1 SGHTA, CDR2 FQGNSA. The CDR3 consists of 16 residues. CDR3 nucleotides: TGTGCCAGCAGCACCCGACTAGCGGGCTCCCCAGATACGCAGTATTTT. It encodes CASSTRLAGSPDTQYF.

This clonotype was seen more than once but under ten times. The chain combines TRBV6-5 with TRBJ2-3; 12 bases are shared with TRBD2. The CDR3 spans 18 residues. Germline trimming cut 4 bases from V and 4 bases from J; bases unmatched to any gene: 12. The germline gives CDR1 MNHEY, CDR2 SVGAGI. The CDR3 sequence is CASSSHPGLAGKSDTQYF. As DNA, the CDR3 is TGTGCCAGCAGTTCCCACCCCGGACTAGCGGGAAAGTCAGATACGCAGTATTTT.

The V and J genes are TRBV11-2 and TRBJ2-3; D unresolved. Deletions cut 2 bases from V and 7 bases from J, with 7 bases between. Germline loops: CDR1 SGHAT, CDR2 FQNNGV. There are 12 residues in the CDR3. The CDR3 DNA reads TGTGCCAGCAGCTTATTAACCAATACGCAGTATTTT. Translated, it gives CASSLLTNTQYF.

This chain's CDR3 is CASSRGDANEKLFF. The CDR3 nucleotides are TGTGCCAGCAGTAGGGGAGACGCTAATGAAAAACTGTTTTTT. J is TRBJ1-4 and V is TRBV4-2; possible D gene TRBD1, 5 bases. V shed 6 bases and J shed 3 bases, with 11 bases lying between them. Per the germline V gene, CDR1 is LGHNA and CDR2 is YNFKEQ. This CDR3 has 14 residues.

This sequence joins TRBV20-1 and TRBJ2-3; TRBD2 aligns across 13 bases. CDR3 length: 19 amino acids. V lost 3 bases to trimming and J lost 1 base; unmatched junction nucleotides: 13. Looked up from germline, CDR1 is DFQATT and CDR2 is SNEGSKA (reference sequence). This chain's CDR3 is CSASTPLAGGPLGTDTQYF. The CDR3 coding sequence is TGCAGTGCTAGTACCCCACTAGCGGGGGGGCCTTTGGGCACAGATACGCAGTATTTT.

V gene TRBV12-3 or TRBV12-4 combines with J gene TRBJ1-2; D is possibly TRBD1 (5 bases). This CDR3 is built from 14 residues. V shed 5 bases and J shed 4 bases, with 14 bases lying between them. The DNA for the CDR3 is TGTGCCAGCAGTCTAGGGTGGGGGAGCTATGGCTACACCTTC. It specifies CASSLGWGSYGYTF.

This rearrangement joins TRBV7-9 to TRBJ1-3; tentative D call: TRBD1 (5 bases). In germline, CDR1 is SEHNR, CDR2 FQNEAQ (reference sequence). The CDR3 runs to 15 residues. Trimming cost V 5 bases and J 2 bases, with 13 bases left between them. The CDR3: CASSPWGRAGNTIYF. The CDR3 DNA follows: TGTGCCAGCAGCCCGTGGGGCAGGGCTGGAAACACCATATATTTT.

This clonotype was recorded at least ten times. The CDR3 DNA reads TGTGCCGTGGGATGGGGCGGGAGACCCTACGAGCAGTACTTC. Translating it yields CAVGWGGRPYEQYF. V is TRBV11-2 and J is TRBJ2-7; 7 bases agree with TRBD2. Trimming removed 11 bases from V and 2 bases from J; junction bases left unmatched: 12. In germline, CDR1 is SGHAT, CDR2 FQNNGV. CDR3 length: 14 amino acids.

This clonotype was seen a handful of times. The rearrangement links TRBV7-2 to TRBJ2-7; 11 bases fit TRBD1. This CDR3 is built from 15 residues. CDR1 is SGHTA, CDR2 FQGNSA, per germline. V was pared by 2 bases and J by 2 bases, with 2 bases of the junction left unmatched. The CDR3 region has the DNA TGTGCCAGCAGCTTACGGGGACAGGGGGCCTACGAGCAGTACTTC. Its translation: CASSLRGQGAYEQYF. The whole variable domain, remainder taken from reference TRBV7-2 and TRBJ2-7, is GAGVSQSPSNKVTEKGKDVELRCDPISGHTALYWYRQSLGQGLEFLIYFQGNSAPDKSGLPSDRFSAERTGGSVSTLTIQRTQQEDSAVYLCASSLRGQGAYEQYFGPGTRLTVT.

This clonotype was seen ten or more times. The V call is TRBV7-2, the J call TRBJ2-1; D is perhaps TRBD1 or TRBD2 (5 bases each). The CDR3 loop spans 15 amino acids. Deletions cut 6 bases from V and 0 bases from J, with 12 bases between. Per the germline V gene, CDR1 is SGHTA and CDR2 is FQGNSA. The CDR3 sequence is CASSRDVSSYNEQFF. CDR3 nucleotide sequence: TGTGCCAGCAGTAGGGACGTAAGCTCCTACAATGAGCAGTTCTTC.

The V and J genes are TRBV9 and TRBJ1-1, with D possibly TRBD1 on 6 matching bases. This CDR3 is 15 amino acids long. V lost 0 bases and J lost 0, with 9 bases in between. Per the germline V gene, CDR1 is SGDLS and CDR2 is YYNGEE. For the CDR3, the DNA is TGTGCCAGCAGCGTAGGGAACAGGGTGAACACTGAAGCTTTCTTT. This translates into CASSVGNRVNTEAFF.